One T cell receptor (beta chain) is described in this entry. The antigen it binds to is not known. No base quality values were provided; no much bigger clone lies one nucleotide off. The immunoSEQ Assay, a bias-controlled multiplex PCR, was used to amplify TCRbeta CDR3 regions from genomic DNA. In the authors' own workflow: The number of nucleated cells in each sample was estimated from the amplification of reference gene primers within the assay. To quantify the absolute abundance of each unique TCRbeta CDR3 rearrangement, sequence reads were collapsed and filtered. For each sample, productive Simpson clonality was calculated by taking the square root of Simpson's diversity index across productive rearrangements. The table was pulled from immuneACCESS by TCRdb, which kept in-frame rearrangements only. Such tables lose some clones; where checked, under half of the loss comes from unresolved V genes, and the rest has no known cause. That table furnishes V, J and clone size, whereas the DNA furnished D and trimming. Across this sample there are about 59,000 clones, with roughly 85% seen only once. The ten largest clones capture about 3.3% of the sample.

Collaborating institutions collected whole blood in K2EDTA tubes following their own protocols. For TCRbeta analysis, collaborators shipped samples in one of three forms: frozen whole blood, isolated PBMCs, or DNA extracted from either of those sample types. These data come from a study of blood T cell repertoires in COVID-19 (dated by TCRdb to between 2020 and 2021). As for the study more broadly: Collaborator samples came from the United States, Italy and Spain and covered acute and convalescent phases of COVID-19. A freely available public database, intended as a resource for researchers studying the immune response to SARS-CoV-2, is where the repertoires were released. Sample metadata almost always included a de-identified subject ID, COVID-19 status, age in years and sex. Samples were obtained from the ongoing ImmuneRACE study (first 160 participants) and from over a thousand subjects provided by 6 global collaborators. HLA class I and class II types, where available, came from metadata supplied by the sample provider rather than from assay-based typing. The dataset comprised deeply sampled blood TCRbeta repertoires from subjects exposed to, actively infected with, or recovered from COVID-19. The prospective study material was composed of cDNA or gDNA derived from T cells, B-cell-depleted T cells, or PBMCs.

Findings and caveats that apply to the study as a whole: The quantity of clinical and demographic metadata differed by source and by participant and was supplied without curation.

The germline V gene provides CDR1 LGHNA and CDR2 YNFKEQ. The V and J ends are trimmed by 4 bases and 0 bases, leaving 19 bases between them. The CDR3, from cysteine to phenylalanine, totals 18 residues. The sequence is cut down to CDR3 DNA, 54 bases in frame from base 1. This chain joins TRBV4-2 to TRBJ2-1; TRBD1 is perhaps the D gene, given 6 matching bases. The sample consisted of peripheral blood. The clonotype was recovered from a man aged 55 to 70 with acute or convalescent COVID-19. The CDR3 amino acid sequence is: CASSRSGIRGSSYNEQFF. The nucleotide sequence reads TGTGCCAGCAGCCGGTCGGGGATTAGGGGGAGCTCCTACAATGAGCAGTTCTTC.